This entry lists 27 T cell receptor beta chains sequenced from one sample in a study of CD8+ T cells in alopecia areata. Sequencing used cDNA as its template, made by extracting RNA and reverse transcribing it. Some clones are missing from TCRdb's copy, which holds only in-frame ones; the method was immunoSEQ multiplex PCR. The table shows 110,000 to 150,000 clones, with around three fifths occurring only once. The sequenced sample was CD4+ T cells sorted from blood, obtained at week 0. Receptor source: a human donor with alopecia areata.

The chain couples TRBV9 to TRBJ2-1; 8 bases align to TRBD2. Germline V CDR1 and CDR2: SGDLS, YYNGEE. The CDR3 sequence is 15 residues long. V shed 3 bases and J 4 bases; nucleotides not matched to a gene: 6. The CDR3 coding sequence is TGTGCCAGCAGCGGAGAGGCTAGCGGGTACAATGAGCAGTTCTTC. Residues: CASSGEASGYNEQFF.

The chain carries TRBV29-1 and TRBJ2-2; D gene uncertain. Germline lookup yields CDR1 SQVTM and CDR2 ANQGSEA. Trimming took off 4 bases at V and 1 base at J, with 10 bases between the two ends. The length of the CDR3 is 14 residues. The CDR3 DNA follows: TGCAGCGTTGGGGCCCAGCTGAACACCGGGGAGCTGTTTTTT. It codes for CSVGAQLNTGELFF.

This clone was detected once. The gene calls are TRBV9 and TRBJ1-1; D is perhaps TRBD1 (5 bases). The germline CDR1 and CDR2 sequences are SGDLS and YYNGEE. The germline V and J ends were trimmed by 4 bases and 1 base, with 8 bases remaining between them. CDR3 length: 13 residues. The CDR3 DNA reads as TGTGCCAGCAGCCAGGGTCGGAACACTGAAGCTTTCTTT. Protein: CASSQGRNTEAFF.

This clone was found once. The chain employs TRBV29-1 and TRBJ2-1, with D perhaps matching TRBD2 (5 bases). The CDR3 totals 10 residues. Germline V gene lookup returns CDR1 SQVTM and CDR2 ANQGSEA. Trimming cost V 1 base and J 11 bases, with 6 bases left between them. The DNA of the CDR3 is TGCAGCGTTGAAGCGGGGAAGCAGTTCTTC. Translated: CSVEAGKQFF.

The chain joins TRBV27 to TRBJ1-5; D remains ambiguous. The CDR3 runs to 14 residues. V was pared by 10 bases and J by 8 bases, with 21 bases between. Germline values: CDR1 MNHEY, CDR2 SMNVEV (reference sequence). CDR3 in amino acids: CATSRVGLFEPQHF. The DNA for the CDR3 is TGTGCCACCTCCCGGGTGGGTCTTTTCGAGCCCCAGCATTTT.

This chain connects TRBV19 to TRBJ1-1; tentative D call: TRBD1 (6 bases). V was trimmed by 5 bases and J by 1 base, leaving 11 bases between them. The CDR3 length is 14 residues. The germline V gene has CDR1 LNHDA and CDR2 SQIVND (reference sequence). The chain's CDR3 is CASSRGAKNTEAFF. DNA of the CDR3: TGTGCCAGTAGTCGGGGGGCGAAGAACACTGAAGCTTTCTTT.

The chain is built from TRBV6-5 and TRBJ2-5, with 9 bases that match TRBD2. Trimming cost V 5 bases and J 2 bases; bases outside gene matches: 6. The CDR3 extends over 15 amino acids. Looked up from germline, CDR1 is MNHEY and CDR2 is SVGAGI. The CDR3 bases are TGTGCCAGCAGTCGCCTAGCGGGGAAACAAGAGACCCAGTACTTC. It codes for CASSRLAGKQETQYF.

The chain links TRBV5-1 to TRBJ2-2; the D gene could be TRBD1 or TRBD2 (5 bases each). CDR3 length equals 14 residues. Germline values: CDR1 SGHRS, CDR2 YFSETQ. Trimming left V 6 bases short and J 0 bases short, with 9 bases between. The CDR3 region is CASKRDPNTGELFF. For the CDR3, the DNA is TGCGCCAGCAAGAGGGACCCGAACACCGGGGAGCTGTTTTTT. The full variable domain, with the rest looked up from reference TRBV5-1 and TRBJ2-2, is KAGVTQTPRYLIKTRGQQVTLSCSPISGHRSVSWYQQTPGQGLQFLFEYFSETQRNKGNFPGRFSGRQFSNSRSEMNVSTLELGDSALYLCASKRDPNTGELFFGEGSRLTVL.

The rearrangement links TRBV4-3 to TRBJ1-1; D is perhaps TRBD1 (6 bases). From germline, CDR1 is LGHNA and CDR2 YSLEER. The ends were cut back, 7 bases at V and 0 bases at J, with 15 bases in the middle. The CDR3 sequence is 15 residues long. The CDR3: CASKRGVWMNTEAFF. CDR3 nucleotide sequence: TGCGCCAGCAAGAGGGGGGTCTGGATGAACACTGAAGCTTTCTTT.

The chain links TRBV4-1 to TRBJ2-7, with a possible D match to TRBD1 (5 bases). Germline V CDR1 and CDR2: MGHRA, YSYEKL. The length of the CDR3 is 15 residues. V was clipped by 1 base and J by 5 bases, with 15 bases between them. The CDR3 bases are TGCGCCAGCAGCCAAGTGGGGCAGGGAAAGGACGAGCAGTACTTC. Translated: CASSQVGQGKDEQYF.

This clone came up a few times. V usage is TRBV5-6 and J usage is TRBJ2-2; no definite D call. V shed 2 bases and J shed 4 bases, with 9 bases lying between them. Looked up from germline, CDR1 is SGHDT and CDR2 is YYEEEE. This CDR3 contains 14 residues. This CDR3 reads CASSFSQRTGELFF. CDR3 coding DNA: TGTGCCAGCAGCTTTTCACAGCGCACCGGGGAGCTGTTTTTT.

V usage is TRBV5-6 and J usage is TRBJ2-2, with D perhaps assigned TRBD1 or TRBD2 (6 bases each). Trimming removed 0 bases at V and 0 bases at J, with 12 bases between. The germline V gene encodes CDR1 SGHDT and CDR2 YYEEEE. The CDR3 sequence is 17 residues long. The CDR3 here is CASSLVRGGSNTGELFF. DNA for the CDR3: TGTGCCAGCAGCTTGGTTAGAGGGGGGTCGAACACCGGGGAGCTGTTTTTT. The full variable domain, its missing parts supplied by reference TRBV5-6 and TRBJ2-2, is DAGVTQSPTHLIKTRGQQVTLRCSPKSGHDTVSWYQQALGQGPQFIFQYYEEEERQRGNFPDRFSGHQFPNYSSELNVNALLLGDSALYLCASSLVRGGSNTGELFFGEGSRLTVL.

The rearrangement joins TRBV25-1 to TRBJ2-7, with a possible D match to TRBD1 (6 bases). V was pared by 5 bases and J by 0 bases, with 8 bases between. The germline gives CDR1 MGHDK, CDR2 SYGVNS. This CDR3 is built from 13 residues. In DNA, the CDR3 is TGTGCCAGCAGTCGGGACACCTCCTACGAGCAGTACTTC. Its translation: CASSRDTSYEQYF.

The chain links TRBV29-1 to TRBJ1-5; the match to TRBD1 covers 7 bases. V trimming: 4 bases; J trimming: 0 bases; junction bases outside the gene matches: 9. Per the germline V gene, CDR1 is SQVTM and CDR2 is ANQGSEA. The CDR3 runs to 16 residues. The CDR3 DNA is TGCAGCGTTGTCGATGGGACAGATATTAGCAATCAGCCCCAGCATTTT. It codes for CSVVDGTDISNQPQHF. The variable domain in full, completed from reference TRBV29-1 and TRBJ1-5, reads SAVISQKPSRDICQRGTSLTIQCQVDSQVTMMFWYRQQPGQSLTLIATANQGSEATYESGFVIDKFPISRPNLTFSTLTVSNMSPEDSSIYLCSVVDGTDISNQPQHFGDGTRLSIL.

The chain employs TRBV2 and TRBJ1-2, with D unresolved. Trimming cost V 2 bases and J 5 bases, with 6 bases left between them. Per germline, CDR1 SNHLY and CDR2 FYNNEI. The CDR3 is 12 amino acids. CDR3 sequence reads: CASSELEYGYTF. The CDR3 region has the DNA TGTGCCAGCAGTGAATTGGAGTATGGCTACACCTTC.

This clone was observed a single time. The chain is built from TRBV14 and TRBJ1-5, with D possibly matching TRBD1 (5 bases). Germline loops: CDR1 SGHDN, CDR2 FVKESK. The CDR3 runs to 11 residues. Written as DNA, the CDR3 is TGTCCGGGGGATAGCAATCAGCCCCAGCATTTT. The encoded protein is CPGDSNQPQHF.

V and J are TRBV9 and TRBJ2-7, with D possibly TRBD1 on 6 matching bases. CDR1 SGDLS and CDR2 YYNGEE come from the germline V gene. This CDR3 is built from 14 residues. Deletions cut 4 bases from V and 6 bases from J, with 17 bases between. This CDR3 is CASSTGHSAGEQYF. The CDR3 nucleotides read TGTGCCAGCAGCACGGGACACTCGGCGGGCGAGCAGTACTTC.

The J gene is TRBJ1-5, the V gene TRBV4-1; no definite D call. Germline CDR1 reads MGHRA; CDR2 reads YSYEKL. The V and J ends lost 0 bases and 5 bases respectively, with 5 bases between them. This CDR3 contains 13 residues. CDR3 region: CASSQDGYQPQHF. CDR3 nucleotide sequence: TGCGCCAGCAGCCAAGACGGTTATCAGCCCCAGCATTTT.

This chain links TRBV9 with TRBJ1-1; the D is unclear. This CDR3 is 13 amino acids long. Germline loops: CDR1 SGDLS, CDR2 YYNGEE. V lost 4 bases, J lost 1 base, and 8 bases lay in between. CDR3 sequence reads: CASSTHANTEAFF. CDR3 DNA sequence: TGTGCCAGCAGCACCCACGCGAACACTGAAGCTTTCTTT.

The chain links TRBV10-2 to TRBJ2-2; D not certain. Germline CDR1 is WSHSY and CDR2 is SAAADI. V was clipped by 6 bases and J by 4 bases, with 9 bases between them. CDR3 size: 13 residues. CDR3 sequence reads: CASRSGPTGELFF. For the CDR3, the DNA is TGCGCCAGCAGGAGTGGACCCACCGGGGAGCTGTTTTTT.

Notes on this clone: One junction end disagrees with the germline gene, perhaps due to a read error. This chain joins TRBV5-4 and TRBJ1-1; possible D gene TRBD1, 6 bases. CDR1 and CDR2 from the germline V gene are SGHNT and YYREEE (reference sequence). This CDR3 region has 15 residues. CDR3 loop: CASGLGNRVNTEAFF. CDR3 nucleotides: TGTGCCAGCGGCTTGGGAAACAGGGTGAACACTGAAGCTTTCTTT.

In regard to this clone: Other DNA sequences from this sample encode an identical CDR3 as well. DNA of the CDR3: TGTGCCAGCGGACAGGGATACGAGCAGTACTTC. Residues: CASGQGYEQYF. The chain links TRBV25-1 to TRBJ2-7; TRBD1 agrees at 8 bases. This CDR3 has 11 residues. Germline V gives CDR1 MGHDK, CDR2 SYGVNS. Trimming cost V 8 bases and J 4 bases; bases outside gene matches: 1.

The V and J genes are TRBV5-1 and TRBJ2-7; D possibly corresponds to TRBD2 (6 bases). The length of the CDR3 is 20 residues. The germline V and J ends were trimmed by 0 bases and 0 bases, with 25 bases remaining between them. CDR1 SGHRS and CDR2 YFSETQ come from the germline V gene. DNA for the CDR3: TGCGCCAGCAGCTTGGGTAGCCCCGCGGGGTCTCAGACCTTCTCCTACGAGCAGTACTTC. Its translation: CASSLGSPAGSQTFSYEQYF.

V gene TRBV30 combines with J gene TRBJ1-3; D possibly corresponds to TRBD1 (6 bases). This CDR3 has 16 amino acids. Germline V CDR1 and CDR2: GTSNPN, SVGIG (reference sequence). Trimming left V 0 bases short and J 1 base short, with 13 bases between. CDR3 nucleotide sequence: TGTGCCTGGAGTGTACAGGGTGGTGGATCTGGAAACACCATATATTTT. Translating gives CAWSVQGGGSGNTIYF.

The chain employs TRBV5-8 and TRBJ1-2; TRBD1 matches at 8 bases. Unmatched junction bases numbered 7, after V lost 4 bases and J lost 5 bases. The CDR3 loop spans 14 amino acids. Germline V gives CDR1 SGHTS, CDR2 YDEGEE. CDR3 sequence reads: CASSQRTGSYGYTF. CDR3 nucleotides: TGTGCCAGCAGCCAACGGACAGGGAGTTATGGCTACACCTTC. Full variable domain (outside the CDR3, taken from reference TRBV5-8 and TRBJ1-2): EAGVTQSPTHLIKTRGQQATLRCSPISGHTSVYWYQQALGLGLQFLLWYDEGEERNRGNFPPRFSGRQFPNYSSELNVNALELEDSALYLCASSQRTGSYGYTFGSGTRLTVV.

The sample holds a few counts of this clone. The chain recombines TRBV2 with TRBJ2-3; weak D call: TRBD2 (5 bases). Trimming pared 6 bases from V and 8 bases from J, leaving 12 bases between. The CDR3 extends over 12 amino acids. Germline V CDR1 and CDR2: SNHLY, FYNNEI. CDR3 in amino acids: CASRPPAGTQYF. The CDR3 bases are TGTGCCAGCAGGCCCCCGGCGGGTACGCAGTATTTT.

The CDR3 protein is CAFPTGDGQPQHF. The CDR3 nucleotides read TGTGCCTTCCCGACAGGGGATGGTCAGCCCCAGCATTTT. The V and J genes are TRBV30 and TRBJ1-5, with 8 bases lining up with TRBD1. With V trimmed by 7 bases and J by 6 bases, 8 bases remained unmatched. Per germline, CDR1 GTSNPN and CDR2 SVGIG (reference sequence). The CDR3 sequence is 13 residues long.